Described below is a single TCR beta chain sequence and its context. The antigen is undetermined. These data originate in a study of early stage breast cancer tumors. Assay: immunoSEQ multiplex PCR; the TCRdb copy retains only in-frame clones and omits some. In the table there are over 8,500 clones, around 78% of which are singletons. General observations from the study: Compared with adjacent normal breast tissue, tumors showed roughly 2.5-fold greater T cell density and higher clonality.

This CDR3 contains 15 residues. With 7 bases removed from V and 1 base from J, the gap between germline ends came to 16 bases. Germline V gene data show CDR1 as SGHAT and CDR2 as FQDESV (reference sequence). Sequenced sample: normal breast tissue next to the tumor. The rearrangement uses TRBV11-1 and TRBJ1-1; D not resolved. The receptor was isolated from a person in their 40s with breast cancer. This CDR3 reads CASTTRGLPNTEAFF. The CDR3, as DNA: TGTGCCAGCACCACCAGAGGACTGCCGAACACTGAAGCTTTCTTT.